One TCR beta chain is described in this entry. This sample was taken from a study of blood T cell repertoires in COVID-19. Study summary: Samples taken during acute and convalescent COVID-19 were collected in the United States, Italy and Spain.

Germline V gene lookup returns CDR1 SGHTA and CDR2 FQGNSA. Trimming left V 4 bases short and J 5 bases short, with 17 bases between. The CDR3 totals 15 residues. Assay: immunoSEQ multiplex PCR; the TCRdb copy retains only in-frame clones and omits some. This sample has approximately 150,000 clones, with 65% to 85% found just once. The clonotype originates from a woman aged 60-75 years with acute or convalescent COVID-19. The V and J genes are TRBV7-2 and TRBJ2-5, with a possible D match to TRBD2 (5 bases). Sample: peripheral blood. The CDR3 nucleotides read TGTGCCAGCAGCTCGACGGACTGGGTCGGGGAGACCCAGTACTTC. Translation gives CASSSTDWVGETQYF.